This TCR beta chain was retrieved from a study of T cell responses to AZD1222 COVID-19 vaccine (dated by TCRdb to the early 2020s). General notes on the study: AZD1222 recipients given second doses at about 4 weeks or at about 12 weeks were pooled, since spike-specific TCR depth and breadth were not found to differ between the two schedules. TCR sequencing covered some 240 trial participants: 200 to 210 given two doses of AZD1222 and approximately 26 given two doses of MenACWY control vaccine. Trial participants were enrolled by age into 18-55, 56-69 and 70-plus year subgroups, with approximately 150, 28 and 58 TCR-sequenced participants respectively.

The meaning of the sample's time point label: baseline before first vaccination. Vaccinee samples were obtained from the UK trials COV001 and COV002, which included a single-blind randomized controlled phase 2/3 trial of AZD1222 (ChAdOx1 nCoV-19) in healthy adults. For TCRbeta chain sequencing, PBMC samples were collected from trial participants at day 0 and at day 28 after the second dose. The CDR3 regions of human TCRbeta chains were analyzed by immunosequencing. On the authors' methods: Repertoire TCRs were matched against a reference library of SARS-CoV-2-specific TCRs generated with the MIRA antigen-specificity platform. Breadth was defined as the fraction of unique TCRs that were SARS-CoV-2-associated, and depth was defined as the fraction of total T cells that were SARS-CoV-2-associated. Each spike-specific TCR was assigned to its reactive spike region and to a CD4 or CD8 class using the MIRA data. Log10-transformed breadth and depth values were compared by one-way ANOVA with Sidak's multiple comparisons tests. TCRdb retrieved this table from immuneACCESS and kept in-frame rearrangements only. Not all clones are present; in checked studies, unresolved V genes account for under half, and no reason is known for the remainder. The V and J calls and clone size come from that table; D and trimming were worked out from the DNA. The sample table lists 110,000 to 150,000 clones, approximately 86% of them with a count of one. About 3.5% of the sample is held by the ten biggest clonotypes.

A remark on this clone: Its binding antigen is unknown. No clone much larger than this one lies a single base away; base qualities are absent.

General study outcomes and caveats: Conclusions about previously exposed vaccinees were limited because only five to seven AZD1222 recipients were SARS-CoV-2 seropositive at baseline. In the small 56-69-year group, the increase in depth fell short of significance, most likely because of low power. The vaccine-associated CD4 TCRs covered the entire spike protein, and the dominant responses fell in regions 160-218 and 743-854. Reportedly, almost half of the unique spike-specific TCRs recognized epitopes lying outside the regions that are mutated in the B.1.351 and B.1.1.7 variants. After two AZD1222 doses, both the breadth and the depth of spike-specific TCRs were significantly higher than at day 0 and than in MenACWY recipients. Because no day 14 peak-response samples were available, the repertoires could be characterized only after the peak T cell response. Participants were mostly white British, with more females than males. The authors suggested clonal diversity may have been underestimated.

The germline V and J ends show losses of 6 bases and 9 bases respectively, and no gene match explains 7 bases of the junction. Including cysteine and phenylalanine, the CDR3 has 13 amino acids. Only the CDR3 DNA is retained, 39 bases long and in frame from the first base. The sample in question was peripheral blood, obtained on day 0 of AZD1222 vaccination. This TCR derives from an adult in good health. Recombination linked TRBV12-3 or TRBV12-4 to TRBJ2-1; TRBD2 matches 8 bases in the middle. The DNA is as follows: TGTGCCAGCAGGGAAGGACTAGCCGGTGAGCAGTTCTTC. The encoded protein is CASREGLAGEQFF.